Listed here are 26 T cell receptor beta chains from one sample, sequenced in a study of technical replicates of blood from a handful of donors. The table came from immunoSEQ multiplex PCR; TCRdb's copy has only in-frame clones and leaves some out. The sample contains about 73,000 clones, 90% of which appear only once. The sample was PBMCs. These receptor sequences come from a human donor in good health. Some clones in this sample may be carry-over from other donors' samples.

The chain joins TRBV5-4 to TRBJ2-1; possibly TRBD1 for D (5 bases). This CDR3 region has 16 residues. Germline CDR1 is SGHNT and CDR2 is YYREEE (reference sequence). Trimming cost V 3 bases and J 1 base, with 14 bases left between them. Here the CDR3 DNA reads TGTGCCAGCAGCTCACCGGTGACAGCATCCTACAATGAGCAGTTCTTC. This translates into CASSSPVTASYNEQFF.

The count of this clone is one. V and J are TRBV27 and TRBJ2-1, with D tentatively TRBD2 (6 bases). V lost 0 bases to trimming and J lost 7 bases, with 13 bases between them. The CDR3 is 15 residues long. Germline lookup yields CDR1 MNHEY and CDR2 SMNVEV (reference sequence). Here the CDR3 DNA reads TGTGCCAGCAGTTTATCTTGGGGGGAGGCTAATGAGCAGTTCTTC. Amino acid sequence: CASSLSWGEANEQFF.

The chain is built from TRBV7-9 and TRBJ1-2, with 8 bases matching TRBD1. Germline-derived CDR1 and CDR2 are SEHNR and FQNEAQ (reference sequence). The CDR3 runs to 15 residues. After removal of 7 bases from V and 0 bases from J, the junction contained 7 bases not matched to a gene. The CDR3 DNA reads as TGTGCCAGCACCACGCTGGACAGGGCTAACTATGGCTACACCTTC. Translating gives CASTTLDRANYGYTF.

The chain recombines TRBV9 with TRBJ2-7; 9 bases map to TRBD2. The CDR3 covers 16 residues. Germline V gives CDR1 SGDLS, CDR2 YYNGEE. J was trimmed by 3 bases and V by 0 bases; bases with no gene match: 7. CDR3: CASSVEAGGHYYEQYF. In nucleotides, the CDR3 is TGTGCCAGCAGCGTAGAAGCGGGAGGCCACTACTACGAGCAGTACTTC.

V is TRBV18 and J is TRBJ2-3, with unresolved D. Germline lookup yields CDR1 KGHSH and CDR2 LQKENI. Deletions cut 3 bases from V and 5 bases from J, with 9 bases between. There are 13 residues in the CDR3. CDR3 region: CASSPLVRDTQYF. CDR3 sequence (DNA): TGTGCCAGCTCACCCCTCGTCCGAGATACGCAGTATTTT.

This chain uses TRBV6-5 with TRBJ2-7; TRBD1 matches at 10 bases. This CDR3 is 15 amino acids long. Germline assignment: CDR1 MNHEY and CDR2 SVGAGI. V gave up 6 bases and J gave up 4 bases; unmatched junction bases: 9. The CDR3 coding sequence is TGTGCCAGCAGCTCGGCCGGGACAGGGGTATACGAGCAGTACTTC. Its protein product is CASSSAGTGVYEQYF.

This clone is a singleton in its sample. The sample holds other DNA sequences that translate to the same CDR3. The CDR3 here is CASSRGQGYGYTF. DNA of the CDR3: TGTGCCAGCTCAAGAGGGCAGGGGTATGGCTACACCTTC. The gene calls are TRBV7-3 and TRBJ1-2, with D possibly being TRBD1 (6 bases). In germline, CDR1 is SGHTA, CDR2 FQGTGA. Trimming pared 8 bases from V and 5 bases from J, leaving 15 bases between. This CDR3 is 13 amino acids long.

The chain combines TRBV29-1 with TRBJ2-1, with 9 bases lining up with TRBD2. J gave up 8 bases and V 6 bases, and 20 bases lay outside the gene matches. Germline lookup yields CDR1 SQVTM and CDR2 ANQGSEA. CDR3 size: 17 residues. The CDR3 nucleotides read TGCAGCGTGGACAGTATTTTAGCGGGGGATCTTGGCTATGAGCAGTTCTTC. This translates into CSVDSILAGDLGYEQFF.

V is TRBV2 and J is TRBJ2-5; maybe TRBD1 (5 bases). The CDR3 runs 13 residues. Germline CDR1 and CDR2: SNHLY and FYNNEI. Trimming removed 7 bases from V and 7 bases from J, with 16 bases in between. This CDR3 reads CASTSQGLGTQYF. The CDR3 DNA sequence: TGTGCCAGCACATCTCAGGGTTTGGGGACCCAGTACTTC.

The chain uses TRBV6-5 and TRBJ2-6; 11 positions agree with TRBD1. CDR1 and CDR2 (germline): MNHEY, SVGAGI. With 10 bases clipped from V and 1 base from J, the junction kept 3 bases outside the gene matches. The CDR3 has 15 amino acids. The DNA of the CDR3 is TGTGCCATTGGACAGGGGGCATCTGGGGCCAACGTCCTGACTTTC. Translated, it gives CAIGQGASGANVLTF.

The gene calls are TRBV7-2 and TRBJ2-7; D remains unclear. Germline V lookup: CDR1 SGHTA, CDR2 FQGNSA. The CDR3 has 14 amino acids. V lost 1 base and J 2 bases, leaving 9 bases between the germline ends. DNA for the CDR3: TGTGCCAGCAGCTTAGGGCACCATCCCTACGAGCAGTACTTC. It translates to CASSLGHHPYEQYF.

The V call is TRBV9, the J call TRBJ1-2; 8 bases agree with TRBD1. With 0 bases clipped from V and 2 bases from J, the junction kept 9 bases outside the gene matches. Germline lookup yields CDR1 SGDLS and CDR2 YYNGEE. The CDR3 is 17 amino acids. The CDR3: CASSVAGQGGLNYGYTF. The CDR3 DNA reads as TGTGCCAGCAGCGTAGCAGGACAGGGAGGATTGAACTATGGCTACACCTTC.

V and J are TRBV9 and TRBJ2-1; 9 positions match TRBD2. CDR3 size: 15 residues. Germline CDR1 SGDLS, CDR2 YYNGEE. Trimming removed 0 bases from V and 8 bases from J; junction bases left unmatched: 6. CDR3 sequence (DNA): TGTGCCAGCAGCGTAGTTGCTAGCGGGATCGATGAGCAGTTCTTC. It yields the protein CASSVVASGIDEQFF.

This chain links TRBV15 with TRBJ1-4; maybe TRBD1 (5 bases). V was pared by 6 bases and J by 10 bases, with 18 bases between. The germline V gene has CDR1 LNHNV and CDR2 YYDKDF (reference sequence). This CDR3 has 14 residues. The CDR3 sequence: CATRGGTEIGKLFF. CDR3 DNA: TGTGCCACCAGAGGTGGGACTGAAATCGGAAAACTGTTTTTT. Filled out from reference TRBV15 and TRBJ1-4, the complete variable domain reads DAMVIQNPRYQVTQFGKPVTLSCSQTLNHNVMYWYQQKSSQAPKLLFHYYDKDFNNEADTPDNFQSRRPNTSFCFLDIRSPGLGDTAMYLCATRGGTEIGKLFFGSGTQLSVL.

The V gene is TRBV19, the J gene TRBJ1-2; 10 bases fit TRBD1. V trimming: 9 bases; J trimming: 6 bases; junction bases outside the gene matches: 10. The germline V gene encodes CDR1 LNHDA and CDR2 SQIVND (reference sequence). CDR3 length equals 14 residues. CDR3 sequence: CASSPGTGAHGYTF. For the CDR3, the DNA is TGTGCCAGCTCCCCTGGGACAGGGGCCCATGGCTACACCTTC.

This rearrangement joins TRBV7-2 to TRBJ1-1, with 9 bases that match TRBD1. V lost 5 bases and J lost 1; bases outside the gene matches: 5. Germline CDR1 and CDR2: SGHTA and FQGNSA. The length of the CDR3 is 15 residues. CDR3 nucleotides: TGTGCCAGCAGCCTACAACAGGGGGCGAACACTGAAGCTTTCTTT. It specifies CASSLQQGANTEAFF.

V gene TRBV4-1 combines with J gene TRBJ1-4, with 11 bases that match TRBD1. V was clipped by 4 bases and J by 14 bases; unmatched bases: 6. Germline lookup yields CDR1 MGHRA and CDR2 YSYEKL. The CDR3 runs to 13 residues. CDR3 residues: CASSPGQGAGLFF. For the CDR3, the DNA is TGCGCCAGCAGCCCTGGACAGGGGGCGGGTCTGTTTTTT.

The chain's CDR3 is CASSLAGAVSQYF. The CDR3 region has the DNA TGTGCCAGCAGCTTAGCGGGAGCGGTTTCGCAGTATTTT. The genes are TRBV5-8 and TRBJ2-3; 8 bases are shared with TRBD2. After removal of 2 bases from V and 10 bases from J, the junction contained 6 bases not matched to a gene. The CDR3 has 13 residues. CDR1 and CDR2 (germline): SGHTS, YDEGEE. Using reference TRBV5-8 and TRBJ2-3 for the parts outside the CDR3, the full variable domain is EAGVTQSPTHLIKTRGQQATLRCSPISGHTSVYWYQQALGLGLQFLLWYDEGEERNRGNFPPRFSGRQFPNYSSELNVNALELEDSALYLCASSLAGAVSQYFGPGTRLTVL.

This sequence joins TRBV5-1 and TRBJ1-2; no firm D call. Germline values: CDR1 SGHRS, CDR2 YFSETQ. With 1 base removed from V and 2 bases from J, the gap between germline ends came to 6 bases. This CDR3 contains 13 residues. The CDR3 sequence is CASSLRENYGYTF. The CDR3 DNA follows: TGCGCCAGCAGCTTGCGGGAAAACTATGGCTACACCTTC.

The CDR3 DNA is TGTGCCAGTAGGGATCGGGGACAAGAGACCCAGTACTTC. Translation: CASRDRGQETQYF. The chain couples TRBV19 to TRBJ2-5; D is possibly TRBD2 (5 bases). Germline V CDR1 and CDR2: LNHDA, SQIVND (reference sequence). The CDR3 loop spans 13 amino acids. Trimming removed 6 bases at V and 2 bases at J, with 10 bases between.

This chain joins TRBV6-6 and TRBJ1-2; a possible D gene is TRBD1 (5 bases). This CDR3 is 13 amino acids long. The V and J ends lost 6 bases and 7 bases respectively, with 15 bases between them. Germline CDR1 is MNHNY and CDR2 is SVGAGI (reference sequence). The CDR3 bases are TGTGCCAGCAGCAGGCAGGGTGGGGTTGGCTACACCTTC. Translation gives CASSRQGGVGYTF.

This sequence joins TRBV7-2 and TRBJ2-7, with TRBD2 as a possible D gene (6 bases). Germline V gives CDR1 SGHTA, CDR2 FQGNSA. This CDR3 is 12 amino acids long. The V end lost 5 bases, the J end lost 4 bases, and 9 bases lay between the germline ends. The CDR3 sequence: CASSPAGYEQYF. The CDR3 nucleotides are TGTGCCAGCAGCCCGGCGGGGTACGAGCAGTACTTC.

The J gene is TRBJ2-1, the V gene TRBV5-1, with 11 bases that match TRBD1. CDR3 length equals 13 residues. V gave up 7 bases and J gave up 9 bases; unmatched junction bases: 6. Germline loops: CDR1 SGHRS, CDR2 YFSETQ. The DNA of the CDR3 is TGCGCCAGCGGACAGGGGGCGCGCGGTGAGCAGTTCTTC. This sequence encodes CASGQGARGEQFF.

The V call is TRBV4-1, the J call TRBJ2-7; 7 nucleotides align to TRBD1. With 2 bases clipped from V and 2 bases from J, the junction kept 6 bases outside the gene matches. CDR1 MGHRA and CDR2 YSYEKL come from the germline V gene. The CDR3 sequence is 15 residues long. The CDR3 region is CASSQPTGSTYEQYF. For the CDR3, the DNA is TGCGCCAGCAGCCAACCGACAGGGTCAACCTACGAGCAGTACTTC.

The chain has TRBV9 and TRBJ2-1; the match to TRBD2 covers 8 bases. Germline V gives CDR1 SGDLS, CDR2 YYNGEE. This CDR3 region has 13 residues. Trimming removed 3 bases from V and 6 bases from J; junction bases left unmatched: 2. CDR3 DNA sequence: TGTGCCAGCAGCGAACTAGCGGTCAATGAGCAGTTCTTC. Amino acids: CASSELAVNEQFF.

The chain is built from TRBV4-3 and TRBJ2-7, with D possibly being TRBD2 (6 bases). The V end was cut by 0 bases, the J end by 5 bases, with 8 bases between. Germline CDR1 and CDR2: LGHNA and YSLEER. The CDR3 consists of 13 residues. The CDR3 DNA follows: TGCGCCAGCAGCCAAGATACGGGGGACGAGCAGTACTTC. Translating it yields CASSQDTGDEQYF.